The 30 T cell receptor beta chains below come from one sample, sequenced in a study of radiation and T cells in renal cell carcinoma. The treatment here: treatment-naive control, cytoreductive nephrectomy. The data were produced by immunoSEQ multiplex PCR, yet TCRdb's version contains in-frame clones alone and is incomplete. Of some 14,000 clones listed, around 60% are singletons. The specimen was tumor tissue, collected from a patient whose treatment was nephrectomy without radiotherapy. The receptor source for this set is a middle-aged man with renal cell carcinoma.

CDR3: CASSHGPSGVFYNEQFF. Written as DNA, the CDR3 is TGTGCCAGCAGCCACGGCCCTAGCGGGGTGTTCTACAATGAGCAGTTCTTC. The chain couples TRBV11-3 to TRBJ2-1; 9 nucleotides align to TRBD2. J lost 3 bases, V lost 5 bases, and 11 bases had no gene match. Germline CDR1 is SGHNT and CDR2 is YENEEA. This CDR3 has 17 residues.

This chain joins TRBV4-2 and TRBJ1-1, with unresolved D. The V gene lost 3 bases and the J gene lost 1 base, with 9 bases spanning the gap. Per the germline V gene, CDR1 is LGHNA and CDR2 is YNFKEQ. This CDR3 is 14 amino acids long. CDR3 nucleotide sequence: TGTGCCAGCAGCCAGGAATGGTCGAACACTGAAGCTTTCTTT. Amino acid sequence: CASSQEWSNTEAFF.

This clone was found once. This CDR3 reads CASSYGAGGDTDTQYF. Written as DNA, the CDR3 is TGTGCCAGCAGTTACGGGGCGGGGGGGGACACAGATACGCAGTATTTT. The rearrangement joins TRBV6-6 to TRBJ2-3; the match to TRBD2 covers 9 bases. CDR3 length: 16 amino acids. J gave up 2 bases and V 2 bases, and 5 bases lay outside the gene matches. Germline V gene lookup returns CDR1 MNHNY and CDR2 SVGAGI (reference sequence).

This rearrangement joins TRBV4-2 to TRBJ2-2; TRBD1 matches 9 bases. Germline trimming cut 0 bases from V and 5 bases from J; bases unmatched to any gene: 10. The CDR3 is 18 amino acids. Germline CDR1 LGHNA, CDR2 YNFKEQ. The DNA of the CDR3 is TGTGCCAGCAGCCAAGAAAGAGGGGGACAGGGACTAACCGGGGAGCTGTTTTTT. Residues: CASSQERGGQGLTGELFF.

This clone has a handful of counts. V is TRBV28 and J is TRBJ2-1; D remains unclear. V was trimmed by 6 bases and J by 0 bases, leaving 6 bases between them. The length of the CDR3 is 13 residues. Germline V gene data show CDR1 as MDHEN and CDR2 as SYDVKM. CDR3 protein: CASRQTSYNEQFF. DNA for the CDR3: TGTGCCAGCAGACAGACCTCCTACAATGAGCAGTTCTTC.

The chain joins TRBV10-3 to TRBJ2-2; TRBD2 matches 10 bases. Germline CDR1 and CDR2: ENHRY and SYGVKD. The CDR3 has 16 residues. J lost 6 bases, V lost 6 bases, and 10 bases had no gene match. The CDR3 DNA reads TGTGCCATCAGCCAGACCGGGACTAGCGCGGCCGGGGAGCTGTTTTTT. It yields the protein CAISQTGTSAAGELFF.

The chain uses TRBV28 and TRBJ2-7; the D gene is possibly TRBD2 (7 bases). The germline CDR1 and CDR2 sequences are MDHEN and SYDVKM. There are 17 residues in the CDR3. V was cut by 4 bases and J by 3 bases, with 22 bases left in between. As DNA, the CDR3 is TGTGCCAGCAGTTCGCCCGCAGGGAGGGGGGCCAACTACGAGCAGTACTTC. It specifies CASSSPAGRGANYEQYF. Drawing the rest from reference TRBV28 and TRBJ2-7, the complete variable domain is DVKVTQSSRYLVKRTGEKVFLECVQDMDHENMFWYRQDPGLGLRLIYFSYDVKMKEKGDIPEGYSVSREKKERFSLILESASTNQTSMYLCASSSPAGRGANYEQYFGPGTRLTVT.

The chain has TRBV13 and TRBJ2-5, with D possibly called TRBD1 or TRBD2 (7 bases each). TRBJ2-7 explains the end of the DNA better; the J call may be wrong. This CDR3 is built from 16 residues. Looked up from germline, CDR1 is PRHDT and CDR2 is FYEKMQ (reference sequence). The CDR3 spells CASSSRGGEVSYEQYF. CDR3 nucleotides: TGTGCCAGCAGCTCCAGGGGGGGTGAAGTCTCCTACGAGCAGTACTTC.

The chain joins TRBV30 to TRBJ2-5; 11 bases agree with TRBD1. CDR1 and CDR2 (germline): GTSNPN, SVGIG (reference sequence). V shed 0 bases, J shed 4 bases, and the junction held 4 bases outside the gene matches. The CDR3 is made up of 15 amino acids. The CDR3 loop reads CAWSVRGTGGETQYF. The DNA for the CDR3 is TGTGCCTGGAGTGTACGAGGGACAGGGGGAGAGACCCAGTACTTC. Filled out from reference TRBV30 and TRBJ2-5, the complete variable domain reads SQTIHQWPATLVQPVGSPLSLECTVEGTSNPNLYWYRQAAGRGLQLLFYSVGIGQISSEVPQNLSASRPQDRQFILSSKKLLLSDSGFYLCAWSVRGTGGETQYFGPGTRLLVL.

J is TRBJ2-7 and V is TRBV9; 9 bases match TRBD2. The ends lost 4 bases at V and 0 bases at J; junction bases unmatched: 2. Germline assignment: CDR1 SGDLS and CDR2 YYNGEE. The CDR3 covers 14 residues. CDR3 bases: TGTGCCAGCAGCCGTAGCGGGGGCTCCTACGAGCAGTACTTC. Amino acid sequence: CASSRSGGSYEQYF.

The DNA for the CDR3 is TGTGCCAGCAGCCAGGACAGATACGAGCAGTACTTC. It specifies CASSQDRYEQYF. The V and J genes are TRBV7-8 and TRBJ2-7; D is perhaps TRBD1 (6 bases). Germline V gene sequence: CDR1 SGHVS, CDR2 FQNEAQ. This CDR3 is built from 12 residues. Trimming took 5 bases from V and 4 from J, leaving 9 bases between them.

This chain joins TRBV2 and TRBJ2-6; D remains unclear. Germline V lookup: CDR1 SNHLY, CDR2 FYNNEI. Trimming left V 3 bases short and J 2 bases short, with 8 bases between. The CDR3 sequence is 15 residues long. The CDR3 sequence: CASSDGPAGANVLTF. The CDR3 nucleotides are TGTGCCAGCAGTGATGGACCCGCTGGGGCCAACGTCCTGACTTTC.

The chain joins TRBV18 to TRBJ1-1, with TRBD1 matching over 7 bases. The length of the CDR3 is 15 residues. Germline CDR1 reads KGHSH; CDR2 reads LQKENI. V shed 5 bases, J shed 1 base, and the junction held 7 bases outside the gene matches. As DNA, the CDR3 is TGTGCCAGCTCAACTGGGGGACAGCAGAACACTGAAGCTTTCTTT. Its protein is CASSTGGQQNTEAFF.

V is TRBV2 and J is TRBJ2-1; the D is unclear. The CDR3 covers 15 residues. The ends were cut back, 11 bases at V and 0 bases at J, with 17 bases in the middle. Germline CDR1 reads SNHLY; CDR2 reads FYNNEI. The CDR3 here is CAEQHGSGSYNEQFF. In nucleotides, the CDR3 is TGTGCCGAACAGCACGGGTCGGGCTCCTACAATGAGCAGTTCTTC.

This clone was counted only a few times. The chain links TRBV2 to TRBJ1-4; D not resolved. From germline, CDR1 is SNHLY and CDR2 FYNNEI. The CDR3 covers 15 residues. Trimming removed 6 bases at V and 8 bases at J, with 19 bases between. CDR3 in DNA: TGTGCCAGCAGGACCTCTCAACCCTCGAGGGAAAAACTGTTTTTT. Its protein product is CASRTSQPSREKLFF.

For the CDR3, the DNA is TGTGCCAGCAGTGGGACAACGAACTATGGCTACACCTTC. The encoded protein is CASSGTTNYGYTF. The chain combines TRBV6-1 with TRBJ1-2, with a tentative D call TRBD1 (5 bases). Trimming cost V 4 bases and J 2 bases, with 8 bases left between them. Germline values: CDR1 MNHNS, CDR2 SASEGT. This CDR3 contains 13 residues.

CDR3 residues: CATLGRAEQYF. The CDR3 coding sequence is TGTGCCACCCTGGGTCGGGCCGAGCAGTACTTC. The J gene is TRBJ2-7, the V gene TRBV25-1, with no clear D. CDR3 length: 11 residues. Per germline, CDR1 MGHDK and CDR2 SYGVNS. The V gene lost 10 bases and the J gene lost 6 bases, with 13 bases spanning the gap.

This chain links TRBV7-8 with TRBJ2-6, with no clear D. V was pared by 4 bases and J by 0 bases, with 4 bases between. The CDR3 spans 14 residues. From germline, CDR1 is SGHVS and CDR2 FQNEAQ. Written as DNA, the CDR3 is TGTGCCAGCAGCTGGCCCTCTGGGGCCAACGTCCTGACTTTC. Translation gives CASSWPSGANVLTF.

This clone was observed a single time. This rearrangement joins TRBV30 to TRBJ2-3; 8 nucleotides agree with TRBD2. Germline values: CDR1 GTSNPN, CDR2 SVGIG (reference sequence). V was clipped by 4 bases and J by 4 bases; unmatched bases: 4. This CDR3 contains 13 residues. The CDR3 sequence: CAWTGGPPDTQYF. The CDR3 coding sequence is TGTGCCTGGACGGGGGGGCCCCCAGATACGCAGTATTTT.

This sequence joins TRBV2 and TRBJ2-6, with D perhaps matching TRBD1 or TRBD2 (6 bases each). Between the trimmed V and J ends, which lost 5 bases and 2 bases, there was a span of 7 bases. In germline, CDR1 is SNHLY, CDR2 FYNNEI. This CDR3 has 14 residues. CDR3 coding DNA: TGTGCCAGCAGTAGGGGGGCTGGGGCCAACGTCCTGACTTTC. Its translation is CASSRGAGANVLTF.

The V call is TRBV23-1, the J call TRBJ2-2; 9 nucleotides line up with TRBD1. TRBV23-1 is annotated as an ORF whose role is uncertain. J gave up 5 bases and V 4 bases, and 8 bases lay outside the gene matches. The CDR3 sequence is 16 residues long. The CDR3 protein is CASSRTRQGVTGELFF. DNA for the CDR3: TGCGCCAGCAGTCGGACAAGACAGGGGGTGACCGGGGAGCTGTTTTTT.

This clone occurred a few times. This chain connects TRBV7-7 to TRBJ1-1; D gene uncertain. Trimming left V 5 bases short and J 4 bases short, with 11 bases between. The CDR3 has 13 residues. The germline V gene has CDR1 SSHAT and CDR2 FNYEAQ (reference sequence). The CDR3 sequence is CASSREGGTEAFF. CDR3 nucleotides: TGTGCCAGCAGCCGCGAGGGAGGCACTGAAGCTTTCTTT.

This sequence joins TRBV5-1 and TRBJ2-2, with TRBD1 identical over 12 bases. After removal of 0 bases from V and 6 bases from J, the junction contained 3 bases not matched to a gene. The CDR3 runs 16 residues. Germline V lookup: CDR1 SGHRS, CDR2 YFSETQ. The CDR3 bases are TGCGCCAGCAGCTTGGAGGGACAGGGGGCCGCCGGGGAGCTGTTTTTT. Translating gives CASSLEGQGAAGELFF.

CDR3 residues: CASTYRQASGNEQYF. The CDR3, as DNA: TGCGCCAGCACCTACCGACAGGCTTCAGGGAACGAGCAGTACTTC. The chain uses TRBV5-1 and TRBJ2-7, with D tentatively TRBD1 (6 bases). This CDR3 spans 15 amino acids. V dropped 6 bases and J dropped 5 bases, with 21 bases sitting between them. CDR1 and CDR2 (germline): SGHRS, YFSETQ.

This clone has a handful of counts. The chain joins TRBV10-2 to TRBJ2-2, with 9 bases lining up with TRBD2. Germline V lookup: CDR1 WSHSY, CDR2 SAAADI. Unmatched junction bases numbered 5, after V lost 2 bases and J lost 4 bases. The CDR3 sequence is 16 residues long. In DNA form, the CDR3 reads TGCGCCAGCAGTGAGATTAGCGGGGGCACCACCGGGGAGCTGTTTTTT. Translated, it gives CASSEISGGTTGELFF.

V usage is TRBV10-3 and J usage is TRBJ1-1; no definite D call. The CDR3 is 11 residues long. Trimming removed 4 bases from V and 1 base from J, with 1 base in between. Germline V gene data show CDR1 as ENHRY and CDR2 as SYGVKD. CDR3: CAISGNTEAFF. The CDR3 DNA is TGTGCCATCAGTGGGAACACTGAAGCTTTCTTT.

This chain connects TRBV2 to TRBJ1-2, with a possible D match to TRBD1 (6 bases). Germline V gene lookup returns CDR1 SNHLY and CDR2 FYNNEI. V lost 8 bases to trimming and J lost 3 bases, with 10 bases between them. The CDR3 is made up of 12 amino acids. DNA for the CDR3: TGTGCCAGCGGGAAGGGGGACTATGGCTACACCTTC. This sequence encodes CASGKGDYGYTF.

The chain uses TRBV27 and TRBJ2-3; D call uncertain. The CDR3 spans 16 residues. Deletions cut 6 bases from V and 2 bases from J, with 18 bases between. Looked up from germline, CDR1 is MNHEY and CDR2 is SMNVEV (reference sequence). The CDR3 nucleotides read TGTGCCAGCAGGCAGAGAGTTTACTTCCCCACAGATACGCAGTATTTT. Amino acids: CASRQRVYFPTDTQYF.

The gene calls are TRBV10-3 and TRBJ2-5; 10 positions match TRBD2. The CDR3 covers 13 residues. V lost 6 bases to trimming and J lost 5 bases; unmatched junction nucleotides: 3. The V gene's germline CDR1 is ENHRY and CDR2 SYGVKD. CDR3 residues: CAIRTSGEETQYF. CDR3 in DNA: TGTGCCATCAGAACTAGCGGGGAGGAGACCCAGTACTTC.

The chain links TRBV19 to TRBJ1-1; 8 nucleotides align to TRBD1. The junction had 8 bases not matched to a gene; V was cut back by 0 bases and J by 5 bases. Germline CDR1 is LNHDA and CDR2 is SQIVND (reference sequence). This CDR3 spans 16 amino acids. CDR3 residues: CASSIDHRQGATEAFF. Here the CDR3 DNA reads TGTGCCAGTAGTATAGATCATCGGCAGGGGGCGACTGAAGCTTTCTTT.